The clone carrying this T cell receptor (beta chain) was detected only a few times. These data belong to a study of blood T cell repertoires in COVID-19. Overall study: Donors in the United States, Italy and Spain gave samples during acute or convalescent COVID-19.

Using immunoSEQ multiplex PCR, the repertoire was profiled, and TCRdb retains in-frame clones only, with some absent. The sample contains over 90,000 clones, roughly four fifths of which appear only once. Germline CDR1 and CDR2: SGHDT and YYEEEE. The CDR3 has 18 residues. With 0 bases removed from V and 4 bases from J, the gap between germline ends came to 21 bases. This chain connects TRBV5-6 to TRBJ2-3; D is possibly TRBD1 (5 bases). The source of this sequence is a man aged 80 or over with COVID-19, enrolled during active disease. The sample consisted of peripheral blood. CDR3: CASSLVSRGIRLADTQYF. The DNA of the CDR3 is TGTGCCAGCAGCTTGGTGTCTAGGGGAATCAGGCTGGCAGATACGCAGTATTTT.